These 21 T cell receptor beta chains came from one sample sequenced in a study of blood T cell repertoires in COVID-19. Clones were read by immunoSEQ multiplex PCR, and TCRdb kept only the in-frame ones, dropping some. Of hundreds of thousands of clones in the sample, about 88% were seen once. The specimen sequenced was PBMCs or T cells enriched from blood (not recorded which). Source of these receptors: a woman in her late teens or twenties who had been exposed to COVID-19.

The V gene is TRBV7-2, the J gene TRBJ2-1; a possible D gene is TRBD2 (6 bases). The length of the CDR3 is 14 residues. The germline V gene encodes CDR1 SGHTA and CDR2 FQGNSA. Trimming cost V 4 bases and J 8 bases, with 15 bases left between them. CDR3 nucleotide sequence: TGTGCCAGCAGCTGGGGGGAGGCTGTTTATGAGCAGTTCTTC. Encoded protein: CASSWGEAVYEQFF.

The CDR3 sequence is CASSYSGQLAYEQYF. The CDR3 nucleotides read TGTGCCAGCAGTTACTCGGGACAGTTAGCCTACGAGCAGTACTTC. V and J are TRBV6-2 or TRBV6-3 and TRBJ2-7, with 7 bases identical to TRBD1. The CDR3 extends over 15 amino acids. Germline CDR1 and CDR2: MNHEY and SVGEGT. Trimming took 0 bases from V and 2 from J; bases not matched to a gene: 4.

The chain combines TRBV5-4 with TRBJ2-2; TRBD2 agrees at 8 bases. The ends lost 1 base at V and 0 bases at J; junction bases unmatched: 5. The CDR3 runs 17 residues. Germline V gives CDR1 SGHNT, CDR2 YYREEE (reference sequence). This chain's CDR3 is CASSLLRLATNTGELFF. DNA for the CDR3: TGTGCCAGCAGCTTGCTAAGACTAGCGACGAACACCGGGGAGCTGTTTTTT.

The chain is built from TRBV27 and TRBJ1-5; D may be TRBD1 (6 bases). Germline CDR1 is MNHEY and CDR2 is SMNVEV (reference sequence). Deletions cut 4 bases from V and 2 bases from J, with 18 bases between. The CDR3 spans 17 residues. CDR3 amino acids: CASSSTDSTAGNQPQHF. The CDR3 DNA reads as TGTGCCAGCAGTTCCACGGACAGCACAGCGGGCAATCAGCCCCAGCATTTT.

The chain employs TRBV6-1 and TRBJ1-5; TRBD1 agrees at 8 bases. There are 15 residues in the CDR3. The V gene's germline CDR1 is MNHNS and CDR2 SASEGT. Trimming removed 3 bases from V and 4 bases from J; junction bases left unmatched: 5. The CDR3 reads CASSEQGAGNQPQHF. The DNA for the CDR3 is TGTGCCAGCAGTGAGCAGGGGGCAGGTAATCAGCCCCAGCATTTT.

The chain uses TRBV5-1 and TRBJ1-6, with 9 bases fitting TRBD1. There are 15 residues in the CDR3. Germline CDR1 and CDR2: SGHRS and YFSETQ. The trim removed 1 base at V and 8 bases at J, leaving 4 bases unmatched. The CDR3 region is CASSLTGGSYSPLHF. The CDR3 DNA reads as TGCGCCAGCAGCTTGACAGGGGGCAGTTATTCACCCCTCCACTTT.

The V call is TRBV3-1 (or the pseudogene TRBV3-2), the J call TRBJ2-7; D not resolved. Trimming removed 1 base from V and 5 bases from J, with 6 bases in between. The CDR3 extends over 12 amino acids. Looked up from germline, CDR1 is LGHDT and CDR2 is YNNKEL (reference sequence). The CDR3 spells CASSQVLNEQYF. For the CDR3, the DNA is TGTGCCAGCAGCCAAGTGTTAAACGAGCAGTACTTC.

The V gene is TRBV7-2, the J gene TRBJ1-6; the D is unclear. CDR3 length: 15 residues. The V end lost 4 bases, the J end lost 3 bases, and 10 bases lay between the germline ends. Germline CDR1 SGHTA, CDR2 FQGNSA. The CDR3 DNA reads TGTGCCAGCAGCTCCTGGACTGGCTATAATTCACCCCTCCACTTT. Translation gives CASSSWTGYNSPLHF.

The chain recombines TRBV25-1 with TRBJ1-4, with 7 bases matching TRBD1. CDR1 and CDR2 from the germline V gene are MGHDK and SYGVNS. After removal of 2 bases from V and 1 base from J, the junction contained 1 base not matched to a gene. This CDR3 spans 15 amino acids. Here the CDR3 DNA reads TGTGCCAGCAGTGAAGGGGACAGAACTAATGAAAAACTGTTTTTT. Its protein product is CASSEGDRTNEKLFF.

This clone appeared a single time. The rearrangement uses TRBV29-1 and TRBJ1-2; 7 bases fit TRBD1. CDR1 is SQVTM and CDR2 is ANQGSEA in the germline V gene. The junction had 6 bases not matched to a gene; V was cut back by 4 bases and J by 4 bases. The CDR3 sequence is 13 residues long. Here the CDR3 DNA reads TGCAGCGTTGTAAACAGGGGTGGCTATGGCTACACCTTC. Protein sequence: CSVVNRGGYGYTF.

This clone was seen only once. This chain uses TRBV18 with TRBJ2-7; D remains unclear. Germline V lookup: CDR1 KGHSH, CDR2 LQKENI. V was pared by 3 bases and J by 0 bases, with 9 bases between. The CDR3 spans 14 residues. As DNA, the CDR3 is TGTGCCAGCTCACCTTGGCCAAGCTCCTACGAGCAGTACTTC. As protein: CASSPWPSSYEQYF.

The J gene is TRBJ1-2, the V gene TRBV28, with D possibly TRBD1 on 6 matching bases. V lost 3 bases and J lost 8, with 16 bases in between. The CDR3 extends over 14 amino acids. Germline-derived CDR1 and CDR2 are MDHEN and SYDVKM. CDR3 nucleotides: TGTGCCAGCAGTTTTGGTCAGGGGCGGACGGGCTACACCTTC. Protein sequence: CASSFGQGRTGYTF.

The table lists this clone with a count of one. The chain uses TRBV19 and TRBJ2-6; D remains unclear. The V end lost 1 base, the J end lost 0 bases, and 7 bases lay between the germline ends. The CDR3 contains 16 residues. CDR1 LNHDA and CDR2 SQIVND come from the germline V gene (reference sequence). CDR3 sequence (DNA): TGTGCCAGTAGTATAGGTGTGAGCTCTGGGGCCAACGTCCTGACTTTC. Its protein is CASSIGVSSGANVLTF.

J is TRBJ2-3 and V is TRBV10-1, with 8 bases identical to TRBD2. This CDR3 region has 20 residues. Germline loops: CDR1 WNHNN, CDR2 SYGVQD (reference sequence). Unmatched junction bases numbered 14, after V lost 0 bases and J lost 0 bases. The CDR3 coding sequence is TGCGCCAGCAGTGAGTCCGGACTAGCAGGGAGAAGTGCTAGCACAGATACGCAGTATTTT. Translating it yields CASSESGLAGRSASTDTQYF.

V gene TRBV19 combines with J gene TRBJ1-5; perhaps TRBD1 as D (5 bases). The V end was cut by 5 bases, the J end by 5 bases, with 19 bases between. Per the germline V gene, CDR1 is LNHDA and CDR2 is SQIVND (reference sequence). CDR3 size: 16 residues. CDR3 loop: CASSAGAWAGDQPQHF. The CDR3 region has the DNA TGTGCCAGTAGTGCCGGGGCGTGGGCGGGAGATCAGCCCCAGCATTTT.

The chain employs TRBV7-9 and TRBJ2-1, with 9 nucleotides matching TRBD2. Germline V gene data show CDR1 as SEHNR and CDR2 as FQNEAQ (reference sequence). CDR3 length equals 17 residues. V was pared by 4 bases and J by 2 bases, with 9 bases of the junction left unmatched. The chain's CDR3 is CASSSTGGGETYNEQFF. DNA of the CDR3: TGTGCCAGCAGCTCTACTGGCGGGGGGGAGACCTACAATGAGCAGTTCTTC.

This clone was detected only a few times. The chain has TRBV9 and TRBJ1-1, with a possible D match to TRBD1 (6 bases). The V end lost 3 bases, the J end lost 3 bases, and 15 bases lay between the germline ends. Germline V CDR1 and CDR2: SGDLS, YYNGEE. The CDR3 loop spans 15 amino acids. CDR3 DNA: TGTGCCAGCAGCGGAACAGGGTTTTGGGACACTGAAGCTTTCTTT. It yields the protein CASSGTGFWDTEAFF.

CDR3 protein: CASSRRQGGGAGNTIYF. The CDR3 nucleotides are TGTGCCAGCAGTCGGCGACAGGGCGGCGGGGCGGGAAACACCATATATTTT. The chain employs TRBV6-6 and TRBJ1-3; 7 positions match TRBD1. J gave up 4 bases and V 5 bases, and 14 bases lay outside the gene matches. Germline V CDR1 and CDR2: MNHNY, SVGAGI (reference sequence). The CDR3 is 17 amino acids.

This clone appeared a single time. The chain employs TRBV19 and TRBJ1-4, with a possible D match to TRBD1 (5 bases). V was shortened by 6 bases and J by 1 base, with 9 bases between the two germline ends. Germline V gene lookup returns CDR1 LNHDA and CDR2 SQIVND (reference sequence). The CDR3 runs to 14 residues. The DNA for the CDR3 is TGTGCCAGTAGGGGGCCCGGAACTAATGAAAAACTGTTTTTT. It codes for CASRGPGTNEKLFF.

Written as DNA, the CDR3 is TGTGCCAGCAGTTTGGGACTAGCCTATGAGCAGTTCTTC. Protein sequence: CASSLGLAYEQFF. The chain links TRBV6-6 to TRBJ2-1; 9 positions match TRBD2. The trim removed 4 bases at V and 8 bases at J, leaving 3 bases unmatched. CDR3 length: 13 residues. CDR1 and CDR2 from the germline V gene are MNHNY and SVGAGI (reference sequence).

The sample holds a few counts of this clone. This CDR3 reads CASSAPPTGVGGMNTEAFF. In nucleotides, the CDR3 is TGTGCCAGCAGTGCGCCCCCGACAGGGGTTGGGGGAATGAACACTGAAGCTTTCTTT. The gene calls are TRBV27 and TRBJ1-1; 8 bases align to TRBD1. The CDR3 covers 19 residues. V was clipped by 5 bases and J by 0 bases; unmatched bases: 17. Germline CDR1 and CDR2: MNHEY and SMNVEV (reference sequence).